Each of the 32 T cell receptor beta chains below was sequenced from the same sample in a study of blood T cell repertoires in COVID-19. Produced via immunoSEQ multiplex PCR; TCRdb's table is partial and in-frame only. The sample lists more than 150,000 clones, roughly 80% seen once, with about 15% in the top ten. The material sequenced was peripheral blood. These TCRs come from a woman of 80 years or more with acute or convalescent COVID-19.

This clone appeared a single time. This rearrangement joins TRBV7-3 to TRBJ2-5; 11 bases match TRBD2. Germline V CDR1 and CDR2: SGHTA, FQGTGA. The CDR3 runs to 16 residues. The V segment lost 2 bases and the J segment 2 bases; nucleotides outside the gene matches: 4. CDR3 region: CASSLGLAGGQETQYF. The CDR3 DNA reads TGTGCCAGCAGCTTAGGGCTAGCGGGAGGTCAAGAGACCCAGTACTTC.

The chain employs TRBV19 and TRBJ2-7; no firm D call. The V and J ends lost 6 bases and 5 bases respectively, with 17 bases between them. CDR1 is LNHDA and CDR2 is SQIVND in the germline V gene (reference sequence). The CDR3 is 14 residues long. CDR3 sequence: CASRPTTSANEQYF. The CDR3 DNA follows: TGTGCCAGTAGACCGACAACATCGGCCAACGAGCAGTACTTC.

This clone was recorded a few times. The gene calls are TRBV29-1 and TRBJ1-1; 9 nucleotides line up with TRBD1. Trimming cost V 2 bases and J 4 bases; bases outside gene matches: 2. The CDR3 spans 13 residues. CDR1 and CDR2 from the germline V gene are SQVTM and ANQGSEA. The CDR3 nucleotides are TGCAGCGTTGAATTGGACAGGGGCACTGAAGCTTTCTTT. Translating it yields CSVELDRGTEAFF.

This clone has only a few counts. The chain couples TRBV6-5 to TRBJ1-2; D remains ambiguous. The CDR3 is made up of 15 amino acids. V lost 0 bases and J 4 bases, leaving 12 bases between the germline ends. Germline CDR1 reads MNHEY; CDR2 reads SVGAGI. The CDR3 nucleotides read TGTGCCAGCAGTTACTCCGGGAGGAGTAGCTATGGCTACACCTTC. This gives the protein CASSYSGRSSYGYTF.

This chain joins TRBV5-1 and TRBJ2-2; D is possibly TRBD2 (6 bases). V dropped 5 bases and J dropped 4 bases, with 15 bases sitting between them. The CDR3 extends over 15 amino acids. Germline assignment: CDR1 SGHRS and CDR2 YFSETQ. The CDR3 loop reads CASRNRLGSTGELFF. DNA of the CDR3: TGCGCCAGCAGGAATAGACTAGGGAGCACCGGGGAGCTGTTTTTT.

In this sample, this clone turned up a few times. The rearrangement uses TRBV7-9 and TRBJ1-1; the match to TRBD1 covers 7 bases. The length of the CDR3 is 13 residues. After removal of 2 bases from V and 5 bases from J, the junction contained 2 bases not matched to a gene. Germline CDR1 reads SEHNR; CDR2 reads FQNEAQ (reference sequence). CDR3 protein: CASSLQQGTEAFF. The CDR3 nucleotides are TGTGCCAGCAGCTTACAACAGGGGACTGAAGCTTTCTTT.

The chain couples TRBV20-1 to TRBJ2-7; D uncertain. Trimming removed 5 bases at V and 5 bases at J, with 10 bases between. The CDR3 totals 11 residues. Germline V gene lookup returns CDR1 DFQATT and CDR2 SNEGSKA (reference sequence). The CDR3 nucleotides are TGCAGTGCTGCCAATCGGGACGAGCAGTACTTC. Its protein product is CSAANRDEQYF.

The V gene is TRBV6-5, the J gene TRBJ1-4; 7 positions match TRBD1. The CDR3 has 16 residues. Germline-derived CDR1 and CDR2 are MNHEY and SVGAGI. Germline trimming cut 4 bases from V and 7 bases from J; bases unmatched to any gene: 12. Here the CDR3 reads CASSFISTGWGEKLFF. In DNA form, the CDR3 reads TGTGCCAGCAGTTTCATTTCGACAGGGTGGGGTGAAAAACTGTTTTTT.

This chain uses TRBV28 with TRBJ1-5; 12 nucleotides align to TRBD1. The CDR3 has 16 residues. The junction had 1 base not matched to a gene; V was cut back by 2 bases and J by 2 bases. Germline V lookup: CDR1 MDHEN, CDR2 SYDVKM. In DNA form, the CDR3 reads TGTGCCAGCAGTTTAAGGGACAGGGGGCGCAATCAGCCCCAGCATTTT. As protein: CASSLRDRGRNQPQHF.

The chain joins TRBV18 to TRBJ2-6, with D perhaps TRBD1 (6 bases). V lost 5 bases to trimming and J lost 0 bases, with 14 bases between them. The CDR3 sequence is 17 residues long. CDR1 is KGHSH and CDR2 is LQKENI in the germline V gene. The CDR3 DNA reads as TGTGCCAGCTCATCACGGACAGCACTCTCTGGGGCCAACGTCCTGACTTTC. Translating gives CASSSRTALSGANVLTF.

In this sample, this clone turned up once. The V gene is TRBV6-1, the J gene TRBJ2-4; a weak D match, TRBD2 (6 bases). The V and J ends lost 1 base and 10 bases respectively, with 11 bases between them. The CDR3 runs to 13 residues. Germline CDR1 is MNHNS and CDR2 is SASEGT. The CDR3 nucleotides are TGTGCCAGCAGTGAAGTCCCAGGAGGGATTCAGTACTTC. It is translated as CASSEVPGGIQYF.

This sequence joins TRBV11-1 and TRBJ2-6, with D perhaps TRBD1 (5 bases). The CDR3 length is 15 residues. The V and J ends lost 5 bases and 2 bases respectively, with 10 bases between them. Germline V lookup: CDR1 SGHAT, CDR2 FQDESV (reference sequence). The CDR3, as DNA: TGTGCCAGCAGCCATCAGGACACTGGGGCCAACGTCCTGACTTTC. Amino acid sequence: CASSHQDTGANVLTF.

This chain joins TRBV28 and TRBJ1-3, with 9 nucleotides matching TRBD1. The junction had 13 bases not matched to a gene; V was cut back by 4 bases and J by 0 bases. Germline assignment: CDR1 MDHEN and CDR2 SYDVKM. The CDR3 extends over 19 amino acids. In DNA form, the CDR3 reads TGTGCCAGCAGTTCCCTCGGGACAGGGTTCTTCAACTCTGGAAACACCATATATTTT. Protein sequence: CASSSLGTGFFNSGNTIYF.

In this sample, this clone turned up a few times. V is TRBV18 and J is TRBJ1-2; a possible D gene is TRBD1 (6 bases). V lost 4 bases and J lost 4, with 19 bases in between. Germline V gene data show CDR1 as KGHSH and CDR2 as LQKENI. This CDR3 is built from 16 residues. CDR3 in amino acids: CASSLSPGEWGYGYTF. DNA for the CDR3: TGTGCCAGCTCACTTTCTCCAGGGGAGTGGGGCTATGGCTACACCTTC.

This clone was picked up a small number of times. V usage is TRBV23-1 and J usage is TRBJ2-5, with 7 bases fitting TRBD1. TRBV23-1 is placed among ORFs of uncertain function. With 8 bases clipped from V and 4 bases from J, the junction kept 7 bases outside the gene matches. CDR3 length: 13 amino acids. This chain's CDR3 is CASGLTGAETQYF. The CDR3 DNA is TGCGCCAGCGGCTTAACAGGGGCAGAGACCCAGTACTTC.

This clone has only one observation. The chain recombines TRBV19 with TRBJ1-6; the D is unclear. The CDR3 has 14 amino acids. V was trimmed by 1 base and J by 4 bases, leaving 5 bases between them. Per germline, CDR1 LNHDA and CDR2 SQIVND (reference sequence). CDR3 sequence reads: CASSIGQYNSPLHF. CDR3 DNA: TGTGCCAGTAGTATAGGGCAGTATAATTCACCCCTCCACTTT.

V is TRBV10-1 and J is TRBJ2-2, with 9 bases identical to TRBD2. The CDR3 is 16 amino acids. The germline CDR1 and CDR2 sequences are WNHNN and SYGVQD (reference sequence). Trimming at V came to 0 bases and at J to 2 bases, leaving 1 base not matched to a gene. The CDR3 is CASSESGTSNTGELFF. The CDR3 nucleotides are TGCGCCAGCAGTGAGTCCGGGACTAGCAACACCGGGGAGCTGTTTTTT.

This chain connects TRBV7-9 to TRBJ2-7; 10 positions agree with TRBD2. The CDR3 length is 14 residues. Looked up from germline, CDR1 is SEHNR and CDR2 is FQNEAQ (reference sequence). Trimming cost V 6 bases and J 4 bases; bases outside gene matches: 6. The DNA of the CDR3 is TGTGCCAGCAGTCCGTCTAGCGGGAGTTACGAGCAGTACTTC. Protein product: CASSPSSGSYEQYF.

The chain links TRBV29-1 to TRBJ1-2; 7 positions agree with TRBD1. This CDR3 has 13 residues. The V gene end was trimmed by 6 bases and the J gene end by 6 bases; junction bases not matched to a gene: 10. The germline gives CDR1 SQVTM, CDR2 ANQGSEA. The CDR3 sequence is CSVDPQGSDGYTF. In DNA, the CDR3 is TGCAGCGTAGATCCACAGGGGTCGGATGGCTACACCTTC.

V gene TRBV3-1 (or the pseudogene TRBV3-2) combines with J gene TRBJ2-1, with a weak D call TRBD2 (6 bases). Per the germline V gene, CDR1 is LGHDT and CDR2 is YNNKEL (reference sequence). The CDR3 length is 14 residues. Between the trimmed V and J ends, which lost 6 bases and 6 bases, there was a span of 15 bases. The CDR3 DNA is TGTGCCAGCAGAGCTCGCGGGACGGTCAATGAGCAGTTCTTC. It codes for CASRARGTVNEQFF.

V gene TRBV19 combines with J gene TRBJ2-3, with 9 bases lining up with TRBD1. Germline V gives CDR1 LNHDA, CDR2 SQIVND (reference sequence). The CDR3 extends over 16 amino acids. V dropped 5 bases and J dropped 2; count of bases not matched to a gene: 8. This chain's CDR3 is CASSPWDRDFTDTQYF. CDR3 DNA sequence: TGTGCCAGTAGTCCTTGGGACAGGGATTTCACAGATACGCAGTATTTT.

This clone has more than one count but fewer than ten. The V gene is TRBV6-2 or TRBV6-3, the J gene TRBJ1-5; D gene unclear. Germline CDR1 is MNHEY and CDR2 is SVGEGT. The CDR3 runs 14 residues. Trimming removed 3 bases at V and 4 bases at J, with 10 bases between. In nucleotides, the CDR3 is TGTGCCAGCAGTTATAGGAGGGAGAATCAGCCCCAGCATTTT. Translation: CASSYRRENQPQHF.

The CDR3 region has the DNA TGTGCCAGCAGTTACGGAGGGTCGCGTGGGACTGAAGCTTTCTTT. Translating it yields CASSYGGSRGTEAFF. The chain links TRBV6-2 or TRBV6-3 to TRBJ1-1; D gene uncertain. V was cut by 2 bases and J by 5 bases, with 15 bases left in between. Germline V gene data show CDR1 as MNHEY and CDR2 as SVGEGT. The CDR3 extends over 15 amino acids.

The gene calls are TRBV2 and TRBJ1-5; 7 nucleotides match TRBD1. Germline V gene data show CDR1 as SNHLY and CDR2 as FYNNEI. Losses at the gene ends were 4 bases for V and 4 bases for J; bases not matched to a gene: 7. The CDR3 is made up of 15 amino acids. The CDR3 here is CASSGDRVGNQPQHF. The CDR3 DNA is TGTGCCAGCAGTGGCGACAGGGTAGGGAATCAGCCCCAGCATTTT.

This sequence joins TRBV6-4 and TRBJ1-2; D call uncertain. CDR1 is MRHNA and CDR2 is SNTAGT in the germline V gene. This CDR3 is built from 13 residues. V lost 4 bases and J lost 4, with 10 bases in between. The CDR3 DNA reads as TGTGCCAGCAGTGCGACGGGAACCTATGGCTACACCTTC. Residues: CASSATGTYGYTF.

The chain employs TRBV12-3 or TRBV12-4 and TRBJ2-5, with a tentative D call TRBD1 (6 bases). CDR3 length: 13 residues. Trimming pared 7 bases from V and 7 bases from J, leaving 16 bases between. The DNA of the CDR3 is TGTGCCAGCACCTGGGGTCAGGGGCGGACCCAGTACTTC. It yields the protein CASTWGQGRTQYF.

V gene TRBV7-9 combines with J gene TRBJ1-1; 8 bases agree with TRBD1. The CDR3 is 14 amino acids. Germline V gene data show CDR1 as SEHNR and CDR2 as FQNEAQ (reference sequence). Trimming cost V 5 bases and J 4 bases; bases outside gene matches: 6. The CDR3 bases are TGTGCCAGCAGCCTGACAGGGGTGAGCACTGAAGCTTTCTTT. This translates into CASSLTGVSTEAFF.

The chain uses TRBV7-9 and TRBJ1-2, with D possibly TRBD1 on 6 matching bases. Germline V gene data show CDR1 as SEHNR and CDR2 as FQNEAQ (reference sequence). Trimming took 4 bases from V and 4 from J, leaving 13 bases between them. The CDR3 loop spans 14 amino acids. The CDR3 is CASSSQQGSYGYTF. CDR3 DNA sequence: TGTGCCAGCAGCTCACAACAGGGAAGCTATGGCTACACCTTC. The full variable domain, with the rest looked up from reference TRBV7-9 and TRBJ1-2, is DTGVSQNPRHKITKRGQNVTFRCDPISEHNRLYWYRQTLGQGPEFLTYFQNEAQLEKSRLLSDRFSAERPKGSFSTLEIQRTEQGDSAMYLCASSSQQGSYGYTFGSGTRLTVV.

This clone was counted a single time. The chain joins TRBV15 to TRBJ1-1; tentatively, D is TRBD1 (5 bases). The CDR3 is 19 residues long. Trimming took 0 bases from V and 2 from J, leaving 22 bases between them. Germline lookup yields CDR1 LNHNV and CDR2 YYDKDF (reference sequence). The CDR3 DNA reads as TGTGCCACCAGCAGAGACAACGAACAGGTCCGTAGTCGTAACACTGAAGCTTTCTTT. Amino acids: CATSRDNEQVRSRNTEAFF.

The V and J genes are TRBV28 and TRBJ1-1, with D hard to call. The germline V and J ends were trimmed by 3 bases and 1 base, with 6 bases remaining between them. The CDR3 length is 13 residues. Germline V gives CDR1 MDHEN, CDR2 SYDVKM. The CDR3 protein is CASSLPGNTEAFF. The CDR3 DNA follows: TGTGCCAGCAGTTTGCCAGGGAACACTGAAGCTTTCTTT.

J is TRBJ1-4 and V is TRBV28, with a weak D call TRBD1 (5 bases). Germline values: CDR1 MDHEN, CDR2 SYDVKM. The length of the CDR3 is 14 residues. Trimming removed 4 bases at V and 5 bases at J, with 11 bases between. CDR3 in amino acids: CASSYGQGNEKLFF. DNA of the CDR3: TGTGCCAGCAGTTACGGACAAGGAAATGAAAAACTGTTTTTT.

The chain recombines TRBV2 with TRBJ2-1; TRBD2 matches at 10 bases. Germline CDR1 is SNHLY and CDR2 is FYNNEI. J gave up 11 bases and V 4 bases, and 8 bases lay outside the gene matches. The CDR3 runs to 14 residues. CDR3: CASSAVIAGGQQFF. The CDR3 DNA reads as TGTGCCAGCAGTGCGGTGATAGCGGGGGGACAGCAGTTCTTC.